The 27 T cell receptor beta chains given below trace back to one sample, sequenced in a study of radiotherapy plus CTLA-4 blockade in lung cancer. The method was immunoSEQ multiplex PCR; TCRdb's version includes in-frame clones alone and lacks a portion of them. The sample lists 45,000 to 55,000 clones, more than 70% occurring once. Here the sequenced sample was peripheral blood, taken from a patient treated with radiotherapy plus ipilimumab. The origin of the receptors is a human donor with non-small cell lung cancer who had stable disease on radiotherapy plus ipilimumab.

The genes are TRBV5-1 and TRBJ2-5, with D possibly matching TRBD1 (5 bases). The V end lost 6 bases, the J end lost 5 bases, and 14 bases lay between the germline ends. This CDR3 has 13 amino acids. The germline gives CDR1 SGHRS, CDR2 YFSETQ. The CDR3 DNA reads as TGCGCCAGCATCGATTCTAAGGGGGAGACCCAGTACTTC. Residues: CASIDSKGETQYF.

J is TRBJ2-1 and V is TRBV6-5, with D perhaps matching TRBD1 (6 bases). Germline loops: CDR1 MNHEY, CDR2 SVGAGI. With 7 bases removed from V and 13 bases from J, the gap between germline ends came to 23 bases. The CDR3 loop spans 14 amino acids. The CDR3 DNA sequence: TGTGCCAGCACTTCTGGTTTTAAGGGGGATCGTCAGTTCTTC. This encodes CASTSGFKGDRQFF.

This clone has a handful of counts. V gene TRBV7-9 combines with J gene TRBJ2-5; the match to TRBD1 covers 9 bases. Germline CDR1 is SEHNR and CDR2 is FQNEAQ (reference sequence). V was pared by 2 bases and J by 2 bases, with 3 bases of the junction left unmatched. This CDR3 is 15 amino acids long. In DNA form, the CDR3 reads TGTGCCAGCAGCTTAAGGGGACAGGGTCAAGAGACCCAGTACTTC. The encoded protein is CASSLRGQGQETQYF.

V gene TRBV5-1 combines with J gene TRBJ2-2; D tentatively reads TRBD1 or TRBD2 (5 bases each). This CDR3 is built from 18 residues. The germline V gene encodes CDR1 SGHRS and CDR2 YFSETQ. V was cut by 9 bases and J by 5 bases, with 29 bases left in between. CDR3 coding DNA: TGCGCCACCACGTCCGGGGCGAGTGGTCTTCTAGGAACCGGGGAGCTGTTTTTT. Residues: CATTSGASGLLGTGELFF.

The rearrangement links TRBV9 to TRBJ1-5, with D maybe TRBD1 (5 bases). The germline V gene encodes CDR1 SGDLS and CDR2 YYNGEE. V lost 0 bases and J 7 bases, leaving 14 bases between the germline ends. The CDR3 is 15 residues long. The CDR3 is CASSVAPGGDQPQHF. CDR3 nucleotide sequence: TGTGCCAGCAGCGTAGCGCCAGGAGGGGACCAGCCCCAGCATTTT.

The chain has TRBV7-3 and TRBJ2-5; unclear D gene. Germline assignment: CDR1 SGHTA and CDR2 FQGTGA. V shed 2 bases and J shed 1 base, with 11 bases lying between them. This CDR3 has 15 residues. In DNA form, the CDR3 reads TGTGCCAGCAGCTTAGCCGTATTCCCCCAAGAGACCCAGTACTTC. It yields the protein CASSLAVFPQETQYF.

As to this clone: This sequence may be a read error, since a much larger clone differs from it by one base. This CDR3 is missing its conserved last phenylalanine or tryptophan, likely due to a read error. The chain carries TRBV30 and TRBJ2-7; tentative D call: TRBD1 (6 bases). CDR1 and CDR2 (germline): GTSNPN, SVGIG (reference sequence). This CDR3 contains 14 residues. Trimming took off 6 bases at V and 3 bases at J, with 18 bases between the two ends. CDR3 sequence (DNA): TGTGCCTGTTCTGCCTGGGACAAATACTACGAGCAGTACCTC. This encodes CACSAWDKYYEQYL.

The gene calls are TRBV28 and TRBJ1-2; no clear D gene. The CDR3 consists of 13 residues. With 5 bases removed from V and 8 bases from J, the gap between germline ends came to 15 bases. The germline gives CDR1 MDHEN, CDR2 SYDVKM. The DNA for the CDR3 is TGTGCCAGCAGTACCCCGGTCCTCGTGGGCTACACCTTC. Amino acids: CASSTPVLVGYTF.

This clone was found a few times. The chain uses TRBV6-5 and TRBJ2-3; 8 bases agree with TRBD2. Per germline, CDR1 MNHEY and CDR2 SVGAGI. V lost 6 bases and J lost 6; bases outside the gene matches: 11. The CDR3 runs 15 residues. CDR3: CASREPSGPQDTQYF. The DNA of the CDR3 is TGTGCCAGCAGGGAGCCTAGCGGGCCTCAGGATACGCAGTATTTT.

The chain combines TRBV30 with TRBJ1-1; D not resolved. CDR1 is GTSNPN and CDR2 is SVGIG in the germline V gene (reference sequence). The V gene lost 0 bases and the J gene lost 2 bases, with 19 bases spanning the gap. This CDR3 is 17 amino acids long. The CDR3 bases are TGTGCCTGGAGTGTATTACCCTGTAGGGAGGGAAACACTGAAGCTTTCTTT. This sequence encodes CAWSVLPCREGNTEAFF.

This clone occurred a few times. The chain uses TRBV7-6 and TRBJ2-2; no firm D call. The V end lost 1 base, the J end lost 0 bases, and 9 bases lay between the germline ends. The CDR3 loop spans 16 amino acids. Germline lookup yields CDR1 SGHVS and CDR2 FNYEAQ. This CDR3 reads CASSLVPASNTGELFF. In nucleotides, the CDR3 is TGTGCCAGCAGCTTAGTGCCAGCCTCGAACACCGGGGAGCTGTTTTTT.

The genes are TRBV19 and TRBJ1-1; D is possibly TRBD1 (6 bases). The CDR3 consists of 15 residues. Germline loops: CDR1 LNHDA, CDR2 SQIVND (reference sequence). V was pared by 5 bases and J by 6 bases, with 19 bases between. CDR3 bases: TGTGCCAGTAGTCCGAGACAGGACCCTAGGTCTGAAGCTTTCTTT. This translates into CASSPRQDPRSEAFF.

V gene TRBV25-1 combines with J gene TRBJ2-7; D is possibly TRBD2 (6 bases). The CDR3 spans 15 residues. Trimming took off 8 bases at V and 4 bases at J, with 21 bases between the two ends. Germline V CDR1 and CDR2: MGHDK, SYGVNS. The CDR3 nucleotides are TGTGCCAGCGCATGGGGGGATTTAGGACCTTACGAGCAGTACTTC. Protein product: CASAWGDLGPYEQYF.

This chain's CDR3 is CASSWTGVIQPQHF. CDR3 DNA sequence: TGTGCCAGCAGCTGGACAGGGGTAATTCAGCCCCAGCATTTT. The gene calls are TRBV5-8 and TRBJ1-5; 9 bases fit TRBD1. The CDR3 has 14 amino acids. The germline V gene encodes CDR1 SGHTS and CDR2 YDEGEE. Losses at the gene ends were 3 bases for V and 6 bases for J; bases not matched to a gene: 4.

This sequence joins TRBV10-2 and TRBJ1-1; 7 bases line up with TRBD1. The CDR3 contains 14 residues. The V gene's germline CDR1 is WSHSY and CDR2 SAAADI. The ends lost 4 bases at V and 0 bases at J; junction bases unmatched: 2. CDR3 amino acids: CASSGTGMNTEAFF. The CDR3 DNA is TGCGCCAGCAGTGGGACAGGCATGAACACTGAAGCTTTCTTT.

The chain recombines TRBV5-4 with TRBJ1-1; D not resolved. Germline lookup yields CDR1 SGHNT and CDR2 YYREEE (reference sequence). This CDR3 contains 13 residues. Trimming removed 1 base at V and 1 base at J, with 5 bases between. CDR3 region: CASSLMSNTEAFF. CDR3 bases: TGTGCCAGCAGCTTGATGTCGAACACTGAAGCTTTCTTT.

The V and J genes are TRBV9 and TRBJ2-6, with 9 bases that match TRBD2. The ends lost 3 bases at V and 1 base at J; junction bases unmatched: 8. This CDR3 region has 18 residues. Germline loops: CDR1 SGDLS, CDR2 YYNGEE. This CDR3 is CASSASSGALSGANVLTF. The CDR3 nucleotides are TGTGCCAGCAGCGCATCTAGCGGGGCCCTATCTGGGGCCAACGTCCTGACTTTC.

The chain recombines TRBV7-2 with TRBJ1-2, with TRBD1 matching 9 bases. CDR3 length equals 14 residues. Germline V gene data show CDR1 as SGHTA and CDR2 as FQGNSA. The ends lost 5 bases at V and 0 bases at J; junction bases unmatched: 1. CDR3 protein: CASSRQGANYGYTF. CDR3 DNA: TGTGCCAGCAGCCGACAGGGGGCTAACTATGGCTACACCTTC.

The CDR3 is CASSLKGTGGSEAFF. CDR3 coding DNA: TGTGCCAGCAGTCTAAAGGGGACAGGGGGGTCTGAAGCTTTCTTT. The genes are TRBV11-2 and TRBJ1-1; 11 bases fit TRBD1. Losses at the gene ends were 6 bases for V and 6 bases for J; bases not matched to a gene: 9. This CDR3 spans 15 amino acids. CDR1 SGHAT and CDR2 FQNNGV come from the germline V gene.

The CDR3 DNA follows: TGTGCCGGGAAGAGGGACTACAATGAGCAGTTCTTC. Protein sequence: CAGKRDYNEQFF. The rearrangement joins TRBV2 to TRBJ2-1, with D possibly being TRBD2 (5 bases). Per germline, CDR1 SNHLY and CDR2 FYNNEI. CDR3 size: 12 residues. Trimming left V 11 bases short and J 3 bases short, with 11 bases between.

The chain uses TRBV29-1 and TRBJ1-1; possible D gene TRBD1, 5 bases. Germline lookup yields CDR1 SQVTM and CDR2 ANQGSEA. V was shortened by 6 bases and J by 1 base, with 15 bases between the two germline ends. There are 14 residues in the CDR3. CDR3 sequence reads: CSVYGGISNTEAFF. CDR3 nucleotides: TGCAGCGTCTACGGGGGGATTTCGAACACTGAAGCTTTCTTT.

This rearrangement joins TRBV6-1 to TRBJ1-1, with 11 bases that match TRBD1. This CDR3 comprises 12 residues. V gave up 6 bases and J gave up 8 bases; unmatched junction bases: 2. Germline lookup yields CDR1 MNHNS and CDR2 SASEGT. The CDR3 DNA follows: TGTGCCAGCAGCCGGACAGGGGGCGAAGCTTTCTTT. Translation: CASSRTGGEAFF.

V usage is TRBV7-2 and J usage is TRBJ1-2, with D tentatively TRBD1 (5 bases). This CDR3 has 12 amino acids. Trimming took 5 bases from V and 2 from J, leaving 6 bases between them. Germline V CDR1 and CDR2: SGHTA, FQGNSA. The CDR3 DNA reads TGTGCCAGCAGCGCAGGGAACTATGGCTACACCTTC. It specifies CASSAGNYGYTF.

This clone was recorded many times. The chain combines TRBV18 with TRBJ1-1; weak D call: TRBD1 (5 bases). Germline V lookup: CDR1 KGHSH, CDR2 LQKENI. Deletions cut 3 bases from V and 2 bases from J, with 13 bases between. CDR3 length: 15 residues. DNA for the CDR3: TGTGCCAGCTCACCTGCCCGGGGCTCTAACACTGAAGCTTTCTTT. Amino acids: CASSPARGSNTEAFF.

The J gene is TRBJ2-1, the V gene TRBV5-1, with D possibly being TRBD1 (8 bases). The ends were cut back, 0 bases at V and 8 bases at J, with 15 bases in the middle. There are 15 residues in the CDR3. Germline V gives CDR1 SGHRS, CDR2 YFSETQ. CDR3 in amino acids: CASSLADREGDEQFF. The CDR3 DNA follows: TGCGCCAGCAGCTTGGCGGACAGGGAGGGGGATGAGCAGTTCTTC.

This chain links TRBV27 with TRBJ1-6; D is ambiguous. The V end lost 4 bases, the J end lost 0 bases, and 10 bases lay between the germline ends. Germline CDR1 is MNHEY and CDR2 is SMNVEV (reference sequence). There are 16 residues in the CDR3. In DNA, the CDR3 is TGTGCCAGCAGTTCGCCACAGAGCTCCTATAATTCACCCCTCCACTTT. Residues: CASSSPQSSYNSPLHF.

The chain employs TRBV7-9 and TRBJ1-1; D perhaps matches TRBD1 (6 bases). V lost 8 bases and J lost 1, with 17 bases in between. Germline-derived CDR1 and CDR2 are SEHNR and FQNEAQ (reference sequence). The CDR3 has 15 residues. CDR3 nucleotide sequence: TGTGCCAGCCGACGGGGGGAGACAGGGAACACTGAAGCTTTCTTT. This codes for CASRRGETGNTEAFF.